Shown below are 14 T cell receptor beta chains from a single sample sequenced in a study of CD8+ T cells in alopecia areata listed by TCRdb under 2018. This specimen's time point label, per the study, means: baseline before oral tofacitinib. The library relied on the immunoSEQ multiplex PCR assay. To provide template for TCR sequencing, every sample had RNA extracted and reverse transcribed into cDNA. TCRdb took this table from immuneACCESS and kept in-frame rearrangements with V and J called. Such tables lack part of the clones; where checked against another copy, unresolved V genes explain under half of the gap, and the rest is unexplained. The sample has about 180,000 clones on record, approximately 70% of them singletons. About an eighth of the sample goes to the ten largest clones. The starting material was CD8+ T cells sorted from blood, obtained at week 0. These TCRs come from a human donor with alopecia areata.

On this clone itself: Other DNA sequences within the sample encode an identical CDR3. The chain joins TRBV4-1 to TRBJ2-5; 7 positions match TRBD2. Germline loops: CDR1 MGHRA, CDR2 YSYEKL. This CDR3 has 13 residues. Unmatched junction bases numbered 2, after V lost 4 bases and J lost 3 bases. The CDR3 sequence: CASSPAGEETQYF. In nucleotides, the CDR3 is TGCGCCAGCAGCCCGGCGGGGGAAGAGACCCAGTACTTC.

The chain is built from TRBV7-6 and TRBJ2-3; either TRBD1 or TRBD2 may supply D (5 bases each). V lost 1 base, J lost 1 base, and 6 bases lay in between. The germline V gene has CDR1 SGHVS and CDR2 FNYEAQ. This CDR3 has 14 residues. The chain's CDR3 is CASSLVGGTDTQYF. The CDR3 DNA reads TGTGCCAGCAGCTTAGTGGGGGGCACAGATACGCAGTATTTT.

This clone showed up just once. The CDR3 here is CASGDREETQYF. CDR3 DNA: TGTGCCAGCGGGGACAGGGAAGAGACCCAGTACTTC. The V and J genes are TRBV2 and TRBJ2-5, with TRBD1 identical over 9 bases. The J segment lost 3 bases and the V segment lost 8 bases, leaving 1 base of the junction unmatched. Germline V gene sequence: CDR1 SNHLY, CDR2 FYNNEI. The CDR3 sequence is 12 residues long. Supplemented by reference TRBV2 and TRBJ2-5, the full variable domain reads EPEVTQTPSHQVTQMGQEVILRCVPISNHLYFYWYRQILGQKVEFLVSFYNNEISEKSEIFDDQFSVERPDGSNFTLKIRSTKLEDSAMYFCASGDREETQYFGPGTRLLVL.

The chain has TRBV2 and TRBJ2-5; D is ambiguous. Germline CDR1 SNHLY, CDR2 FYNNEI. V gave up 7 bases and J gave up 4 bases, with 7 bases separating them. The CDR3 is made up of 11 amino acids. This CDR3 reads CASTRRETQYF. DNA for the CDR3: TGTGCCAGCACCAGAAGAGAGACCCAGTACTTC.

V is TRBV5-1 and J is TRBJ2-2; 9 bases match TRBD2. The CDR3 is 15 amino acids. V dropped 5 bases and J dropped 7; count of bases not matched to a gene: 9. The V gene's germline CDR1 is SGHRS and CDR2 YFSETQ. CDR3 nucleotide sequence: TGCGCCAGCAGGAGGGTGACTAGCGGTAACGGGGAGCTGTTTTTT. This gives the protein CASRRVTSGNGELFF.

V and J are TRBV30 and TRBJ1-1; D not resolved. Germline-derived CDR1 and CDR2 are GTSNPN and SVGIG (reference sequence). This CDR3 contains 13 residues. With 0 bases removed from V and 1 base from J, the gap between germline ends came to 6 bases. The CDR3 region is CAWSVAQNTEAFF. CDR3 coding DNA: TGTGCCTGGAGTGTAGCCCAGAACACTGAAGCTTTCTTT.

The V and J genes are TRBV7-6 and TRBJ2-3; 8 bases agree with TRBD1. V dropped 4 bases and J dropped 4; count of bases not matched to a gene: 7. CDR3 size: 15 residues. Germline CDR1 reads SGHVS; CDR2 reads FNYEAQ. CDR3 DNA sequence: TGTGCCAGCAGCTCAGGGGGCCCCCTAGCAGATACGCAGTATTTT. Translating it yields CASSSGGPLADTQYF.

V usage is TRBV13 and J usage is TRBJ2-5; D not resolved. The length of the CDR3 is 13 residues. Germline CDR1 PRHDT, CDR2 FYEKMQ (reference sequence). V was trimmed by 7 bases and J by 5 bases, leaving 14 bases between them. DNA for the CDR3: TGTGCCAGCACCCCAGAAGGGCTGGAGACCCAGTACTTC. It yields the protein CASTPEGLETQYF.

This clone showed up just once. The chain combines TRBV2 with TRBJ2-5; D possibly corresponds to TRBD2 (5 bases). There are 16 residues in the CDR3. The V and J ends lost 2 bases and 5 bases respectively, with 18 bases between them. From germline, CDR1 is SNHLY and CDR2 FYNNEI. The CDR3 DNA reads TGTGCCAGCAGTGAAAGGCCCTACCCCCCGGGGGAGACCCAGTACTTC. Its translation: CASSERPYPPGETQYF.

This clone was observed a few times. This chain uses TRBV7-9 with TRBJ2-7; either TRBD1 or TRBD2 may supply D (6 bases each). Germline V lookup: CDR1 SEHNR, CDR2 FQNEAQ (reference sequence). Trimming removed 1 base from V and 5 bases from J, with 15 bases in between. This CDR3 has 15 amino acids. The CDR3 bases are TGTGCCAGCAGCTTAGTCCGGGGGCTCGTCCACGAGCAGTACTTC. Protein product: CASSLVRGLVHEQYF.

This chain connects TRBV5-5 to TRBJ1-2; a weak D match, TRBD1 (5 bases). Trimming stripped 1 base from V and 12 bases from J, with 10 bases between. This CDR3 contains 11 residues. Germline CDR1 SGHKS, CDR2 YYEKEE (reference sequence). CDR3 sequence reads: CASSLRTGDTF. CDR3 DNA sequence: TGTGCCAGCAGCTTGCGTACAGGTGACACCTTC.

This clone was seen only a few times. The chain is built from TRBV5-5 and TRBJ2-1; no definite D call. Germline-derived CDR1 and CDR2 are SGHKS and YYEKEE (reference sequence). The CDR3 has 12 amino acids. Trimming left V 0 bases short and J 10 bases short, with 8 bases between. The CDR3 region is CASSLADKEQFF. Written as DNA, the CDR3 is TGTGCCAGCAGCTTGGCCGATAAGGAGCAGTTCTTC.

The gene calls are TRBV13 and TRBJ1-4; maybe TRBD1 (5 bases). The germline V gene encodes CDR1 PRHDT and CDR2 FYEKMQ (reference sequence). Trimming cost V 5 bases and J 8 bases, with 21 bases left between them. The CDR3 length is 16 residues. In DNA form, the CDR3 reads TGTGCCAGCAGCGGCTCCTCCGGCACAGGTGGCGAAAAACTGTTTTTT. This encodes CASSGSSGTGGEKLFF.

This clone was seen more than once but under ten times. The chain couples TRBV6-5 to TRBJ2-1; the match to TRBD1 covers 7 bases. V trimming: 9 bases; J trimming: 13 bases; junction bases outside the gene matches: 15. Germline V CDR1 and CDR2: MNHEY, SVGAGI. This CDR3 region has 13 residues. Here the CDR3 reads CASIAPGGSKQFF. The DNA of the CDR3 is TGTGCCAGTATCGCTCCAGGGGGTTCAAAACAGTTCTTC.